This T cell receptor (beta chain) originates from a study of cytomegalovirus exposure and HLA in healthy donors. CDR3 length: 13 amino acids. The germline V gene has CDR1 MDHEN and CDR2 SYDVKM. The ends were cut back, 6 bases at V and 6 bases at J, with 14 bases in the middle. Comments on this clone: Its antigen is unidentified.

Study results and caveats: In vitro confirmation showed a few CMV-associated chains to be CMV antigen specific.

The donors belonged to the roughly 110-subject validation cohort, separate from the 666-subject first cohort. Repertoires were generated with immunoSEQ multiplex PCR, while TCRdb's copy carries only in-frame clones and drops some. The data contain 220,000 or so clones, 75% to 90% of them singletons. J is TRBJ1-1 and V is TRBV28; D gene uncertain. The specimen sequenced was PBMCs. This clonotype was sampled from a woman under 30 in good health and CMV-seronegative. The CDR3 DNA follows: TGTGCCAGCAGGGCCACTGGTAGGGCTGAAGCTTTCTTT. Translation gives CASRATGRAEAFF.